The 4 T cell receptor beta chains below were found in one sample sequenced in a study of CD8+CD57+ T cells in acquired aplastic anemia. TCR beta VDJ and CDR3 profiling used genomic DNA as template. Via MiXCR, TCRdb re-called the reads, giving one row per CDR3 protein. The table lists about 420,000 distinct CDR3 sequences, approximately 70% of them singletons. Input material: sorted CD4+, CD8+, or CD8+CD57+ T cells (not recorded which) from PBMCs. These receptor sequences come from a human donor in good health, serving as a control.

The rearrangement joins TRBV9 to TRBJ2-1; a weak D match, TRBD2 (6 bases). The CDR3 is made up of 16 amino acids. Germline assignment: CDR1 SGDLS and CDR2 YYNGEE. Trimming took 1 base from V and 4 from J, leaving 15 bases between them. The CDR3 is CASSVFAGRPYNEQFF. The CDR3, as DNA: TGTGCCAGCAGCGTATTTGCGGGGAGGCCTTACAATGAGCAGTTCTTC.

As regards this clonotype: The junction departs from germline at one end; a sequencing error may be responsible. The chain uses TRBV5-1 and TRBJ2-5; D unclear. The germline V gene encodes CDR1 SGHRS and CDR2 YFSETQ. The CDR3 has 12 residues. CDR3 protein: CASTKTDTTKYF. As DNA, the CDR3 is TGCGCCAGTACCAAAACAGATACGACCAAGTACTTC.

The chain combines TRBV20-1 with TRBJ1-1, with 7 bases fitting TRBD1. Germline CDR1 DFQATT, CDR2 SNEGSKA (reference sequence). V trimming: 6 bases; J trimming: 1 base; junction bases outside the gene matches: 11. The CDR3 covers 15 residues. The CDR3 sequence: CSAFSRQGGNTEAFF. CDR3 DNA sequence: TGCAGTGCATTTTCCCGACAGGGAGGGAACACTGAAGCTTTCTTT.

V and J are TRBV12-5 and TRBJ1-3; 7 bases line up with TRBD1. CDR3 size: 20 residues. The germline V gene has CDR1 LGHNT and CDR2 FRNRAP. Unmatched junction bases numbered 14, after V lost 0 bases and J lost 0 bases. Here the CDR3 reads CASGLVLGSGQPYSGNTIYF. CDR3 sequence (DNA): TGTGCTAGTGGTTTGGTACTCGGGTCGGGACAGCCGTACTCTGGAAACACCATATATTTT. Supplemented by reference TRBV12-5 and TRBJ1-3, the full variable domain reads DARVTQTPRHKVTEMGQEVTMRCQPILGHNTVFWYRQTMMQGLELLAYFRNRAPLDDSGMPKDRFSAEMPDATLATLKIQPSEPRDSAVYFCASGLVLGSGQPYSGNTIYFGEGSWLTVV.